This TCR beta chain was identified in a study of blood T cell repertoires in COVID-19. In the study overall: The origin of the acute and convalescent COVID-19 samples was the United States, Italy and Spain. T cells, B-cell-depleted T cells, or PBMCs supplied cDNA or gDNA.

CDR1 is SGHNT and CDR2 is YYREEE in the germline V gene (reference sequence). This CDR3 has 15 amino acids. The ends were cut back, 0 bases at V and 4 bases at J, with 10 bases in the middle. Which cohort a participant joined came from the clinical history participants gave. Per the original data handling: Nucleated cell number was recorded as an estimate derived from reference gene primer amplification. Clones were read by immunoSEQ multiplex PCR, and TCRdb kept only the in-frame ones, dropping some. The V and J calls and clone size come from that table; D and trimming were worked out from the DNA. The data hold hundreds of thousands of clones, with around 89% observed a single time.

The rearrangement joins TRBV5-4 to TRBJ1-4, with D possibly matching TRBD1 (5 bases). Sequencing was performed on PBMCs or T cells enriched from blood (not recorded which). The receptor was derived from a man in his thirties or forties who had recovered from COVID-19. The CDR3 region is CASSLGGALNEKLFF. For the CDR3, the DNA is TGTGCCAGCAGCTTGGGCGGGGCTCTTAATGAAAAACTGTTTTTT.